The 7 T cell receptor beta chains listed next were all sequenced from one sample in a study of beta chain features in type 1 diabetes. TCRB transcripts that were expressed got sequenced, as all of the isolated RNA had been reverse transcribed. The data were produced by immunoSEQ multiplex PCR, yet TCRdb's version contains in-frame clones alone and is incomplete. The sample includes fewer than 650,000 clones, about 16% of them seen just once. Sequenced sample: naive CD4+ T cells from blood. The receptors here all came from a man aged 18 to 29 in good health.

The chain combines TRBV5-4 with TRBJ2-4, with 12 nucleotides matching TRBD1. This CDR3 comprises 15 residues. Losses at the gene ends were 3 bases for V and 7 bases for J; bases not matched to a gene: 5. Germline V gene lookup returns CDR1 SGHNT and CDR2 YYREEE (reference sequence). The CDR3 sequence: CASSWDRGLRNIQYF. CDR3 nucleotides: TGTGCCAGCAGCTGGGACAGGGGGCTTAGGAACATTCAGTACTTC.

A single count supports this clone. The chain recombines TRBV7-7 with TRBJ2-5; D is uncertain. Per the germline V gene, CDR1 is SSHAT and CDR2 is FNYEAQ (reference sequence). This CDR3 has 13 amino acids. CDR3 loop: CAALPAREETQYF. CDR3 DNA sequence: TGTGCGGCACTTCCGGCGAGAGAAGAGACCCAGTACTTC.

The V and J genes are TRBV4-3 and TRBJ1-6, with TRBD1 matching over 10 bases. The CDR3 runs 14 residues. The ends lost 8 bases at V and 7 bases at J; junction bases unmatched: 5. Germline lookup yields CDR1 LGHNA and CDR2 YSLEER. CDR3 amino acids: CASGDRGRNSPLHF. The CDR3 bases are TGCGCCAGCGGCGACAGGGGGCGAAATTCACCCCTCCACTTT.

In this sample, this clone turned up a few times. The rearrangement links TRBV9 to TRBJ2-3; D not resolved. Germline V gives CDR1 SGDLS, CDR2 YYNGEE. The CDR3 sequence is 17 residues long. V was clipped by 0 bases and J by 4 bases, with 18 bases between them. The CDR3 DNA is TGTGCCAGCAGCGTAGAGTTTAGGCCCACGGCGGCAGATACGCAGTATTTT. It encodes CASSVEFRPTAADTQYF.

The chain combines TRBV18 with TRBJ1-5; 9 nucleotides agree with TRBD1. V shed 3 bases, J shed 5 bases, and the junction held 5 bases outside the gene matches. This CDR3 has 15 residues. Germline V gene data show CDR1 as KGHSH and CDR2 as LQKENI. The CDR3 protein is CASSPNTGGDQPQHF. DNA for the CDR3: TGTGCCAGCTCACCGAATACAGGGGGCGATCAGCCCCAGCATTTT.

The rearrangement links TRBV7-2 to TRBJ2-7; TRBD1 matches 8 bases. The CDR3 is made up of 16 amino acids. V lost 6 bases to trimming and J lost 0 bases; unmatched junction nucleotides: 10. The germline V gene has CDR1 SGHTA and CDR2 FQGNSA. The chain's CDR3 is CASSSPRGQASYEQYF. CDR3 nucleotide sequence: TGTGCCAGCAGTTCCCCCCGGGGACAGGCCTCCTACGAGCAGTACTTC. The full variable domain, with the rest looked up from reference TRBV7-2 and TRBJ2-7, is GAGVSQSPSNKVTEKGKDVELRCDPISGHTALYWYRQSLGQGLEFLIYFQGNSAPDKSGLPSDRFSAERTGGSVSTLTIQRTQQEDSAVYLCASSSPRGQASYEQYFGPGTRLTVT.

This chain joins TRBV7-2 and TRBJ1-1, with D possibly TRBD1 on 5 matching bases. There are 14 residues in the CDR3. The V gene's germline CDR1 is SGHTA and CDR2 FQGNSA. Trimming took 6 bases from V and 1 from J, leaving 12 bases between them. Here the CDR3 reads CASRPDGGNTEAFF. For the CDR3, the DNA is TGTGCCAGCAGACCGGACGGGGGGAACACTGAAGCTTTCTTT. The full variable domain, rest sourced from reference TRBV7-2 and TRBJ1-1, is GAGVSQSPSNKVTEKGKDVELRCDPISGHTALYWYRQSLGQGLEFLIYFQGNSAPDKSGLPSDRFSAERTGGSVSTLTIQRTQQEDSAVYLCASRPDGGNTEAFFGQGTRLTVV.